One sample yielded the 7 T cell receptor beta chains listed below, sequenced in a study of molecular identifiers for immune sequencing clone quantification. Using its own MiXCR run on the PCR reads, TCRdb lists one record per CDR3 protein. The data hold 50,000 or so distinct CDR3 sequences, with around 27% observed a single time. The sample was naive CD8+ T cells from blood, with Jurkat cell RNA spiked in. Regarding subset: FACS-sorted CD8+CD4-CCR7+CD45RA+ naive T cells. Receptor source: a human donor in good health. Some libraries in this study had Jurkat cell RNA spiked in.

With respect to this clonotype: This may come from a read error, since a much larger clone is one base off. The chain is built from TRBV4-1 and TRBJ1-5; 7 bases line up with TRBD1. Germline CDR1 and CDR2: MGHRA and YSYEKL. This CDR3 contains 17 residues. The CDR3 DNA is TGCGCCAGCCGCCAAGATCTTATTAGGCAGGGGGGTCAGCCCCAGCATTTT. Protein product: CASRQDLIRQGGQPQHF.

At least ten counts were recorded for this clonotype. The chain uses TRBV28 and TRBJ2-3, with TRBD2 matching over 7 bases. The CDR3 totals 14 residues. Germline V gene data show CDR1 as MDHEN and CDR2 as SYDVKM. V shed 3 bases and J 3 bases; nucleotides not matched to a gene: 3. The CDR3 nucleotides are TGTGCCAGCAGTTTGCGCGGGAGTACAGATACGCAGTATTTT. It is translated as CASSLRGSTDTQYF.

This chain connects TRBV27 to TRBJ2-5; D uncertain. This CDR3 is built from 14 residues. V was trimmed by 4 bases and J by 5 bases, leaving 14 bases between them. Germline CDR1 reads MNHEY; CDR2 reads SMNVEV (reference sequence). For the CDR3, the DNA is TGTGCCAGCAGTTCATCTTGGCTGACTGAGACCCAGTACTTC. Protein: CASSSSWLTETQYF.

The chain employs TRBV13 and TRBJ2-7; D remains unclear. Between the trimmed V and J ends, which lost 3 bases and 7 bases, there was a span of 10 bases. The CDR3 sequence is 12 residues long. The V gene's germline CDR1 is PRHDT and CDR2 FYEKMQ (reference sequence). CDR3 coding DNA: TGTGCCAGCAGCTTGGGTCAGAAAGAGCAGTACTTC. Translation: CASSLGQKEQYF. The entire variable domain, with the rest obtained from reference TRBV13 and TRBJ2-7, is as follows: AAGVIQSPRHLIKEKRETATLKCYPIPRHDTVYWYQQGPGQDPQFLISFYEKMQSDKGSIPDRFSAQQFSDYHSELNMSSLELGDSALYFCASSLGQKEQYFGPGTRLTVT.

This clonotype was detected many times. The chain has TRBV12-3 or TRBV12-4 and TRBJ1-1; no clear D gene. Trimming cost V 7 bases and J 1 base, with 16 bases left between them. The CDR3 extends over 15 amino acids. For the CDR3, the DNA is TGTGCCAGCACCCCGGGGTCGTCCCGGAACACTGAAGCTTTCTTT. Amino acids: CASTPGSSRNTEAFF.

This clonotype has a count of ten or more. The chain combines TRBV7-9 with TRBJ1-4; no reliable D call. The CDR3 spans 15 residues. V lost 1 base, J lost 0 bases, and 6 bases lay in between. Germline V lookup: CDR1 SEHNR, CDR2 FQNEAQ (reference sequence). As DNA, the CDR3 is TGTGCCAGCAGCTTAGTGACGGCAACTAATGAAAAACTGTTTTTT. This gives the protein CASSLVTATNEKLFF.

This clonotype appeared a few times. A read error is possible here, since a much larger clone lies one base away. V and J are TRBV7-2 and TRBJ2-4; 7 nucleotides line up with TRBD1. CDR3 size: 16 residues. Germline CDR1 is SGHTA and CDR2 is FQGNSA. This CDR3 reads CAGSSDRTWAKNIQYF. DNA for the CDR3: TGTGCCGGCAGCTCGGACAGGACGTGGGCCAAAAACATTCAGTACTTC.